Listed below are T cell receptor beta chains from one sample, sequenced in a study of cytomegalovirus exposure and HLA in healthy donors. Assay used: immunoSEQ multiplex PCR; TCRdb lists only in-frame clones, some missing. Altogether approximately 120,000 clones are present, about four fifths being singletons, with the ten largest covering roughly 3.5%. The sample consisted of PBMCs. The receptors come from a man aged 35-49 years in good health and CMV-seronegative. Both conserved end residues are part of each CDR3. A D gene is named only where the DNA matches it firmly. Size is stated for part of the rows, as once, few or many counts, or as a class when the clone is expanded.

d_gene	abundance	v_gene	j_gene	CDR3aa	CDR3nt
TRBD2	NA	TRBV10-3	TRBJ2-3	CAINLAGGPEDTQYF	TGTGCCATCAACCTAGCGGGGGGGCCCGAGGATACGCAGTATTTT
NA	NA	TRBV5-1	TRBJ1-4	CASSLRQAGEKLFF	TGCGCCAGCAGCTTAAGACAGGCGGGTGAAAAACTGTTTTTT
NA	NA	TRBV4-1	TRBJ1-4	CASSQVNSNEKLFF	TGCGCCAGCAGCCAAGTGAACAGTAATGAAAAACTGTTTTTT
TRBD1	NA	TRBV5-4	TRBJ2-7	CASSLGTGTFEQYF	TGTGCCAGCAGCTTAGGGACAGGGACTTTCGAGCAGTACTTC
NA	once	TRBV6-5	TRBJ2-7	CASSGGALYEQYF	TGTGCCAGCAGTGGGGGCGCGTTATACGAGCAGTACTTC
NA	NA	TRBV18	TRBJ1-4	CASSPGGGNEKLFF	TGTGCCAGCTCACCAGGGGGCGGTAATGAAAAACTGTTTTTT
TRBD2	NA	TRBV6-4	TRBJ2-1	CASSDSRTSGGPNEQFF	TGTGCCAGCAGTGACTCGAGGACTAGCGGGGGGCCCAATGAGCAGTTCTTC
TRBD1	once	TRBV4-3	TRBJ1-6	CASSQGNRGQGSPLHF	TGCGCCAGCAGCCAGGGAAACAGGGGGCAGGGATCACCCCTCCACTTT
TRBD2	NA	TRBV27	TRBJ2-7	CASSLTGLAREQYF	TGTGCCAGCAGTCTAACAGGACTAGCGAGGGAGCAGTACTTC
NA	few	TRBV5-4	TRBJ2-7	CASSPNGDTYEQYF	TGTGCCAGCAGCCCGAACGGGGATACCTACGAGCAGTACTTC
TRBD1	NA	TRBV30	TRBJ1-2	CAWSVSMGQAGYTF	TGTGCCTGGAGTGTATCGATGGGACAGGCGGGTTACACCTTC
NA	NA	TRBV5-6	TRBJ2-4	CASSWRFEGNIQYF	TGTGCCAGCAGCTGGAGGTTTGAAGGGAACATTCAGTACTTC
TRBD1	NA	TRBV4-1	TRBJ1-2	CASSQRDRGWIRYGYTF	TGCGCCAGCAGCCAAAGGGACAGGGGCTGGATTAGATATGGCTACACCTTC
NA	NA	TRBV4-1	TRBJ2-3	CASSQGLSTEDTQYF	TGCGCCAGCAGCCAAGGGTTGTCGACAGAAGATACGCAGTATTTT
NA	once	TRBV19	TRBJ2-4	CASNPELAKNIQYF	TGTGCCAGTAATCCGGAGCTAGCCAAAAACATTCAGTACTTC
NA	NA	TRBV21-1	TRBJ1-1	CASSKAQGTYPMNTEAFF	TGTGCCAGCAGCAAAGCGCAGGGAACCTACCCCATGAACACTGAAGCTTTCTTT
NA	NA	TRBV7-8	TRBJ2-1	CASSLVAGGAYNEQFF	TGTGCCAGCAGCTTAGTTGCCGGGGGTGCCTACAATGAGCAGTTCTTC
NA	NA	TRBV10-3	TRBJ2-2	CAMGGRGARHTGELFF	TGTGCCATGGGGGGGCGCGGGGCGCGGCACACCGGGGAGCTGTTTTTT
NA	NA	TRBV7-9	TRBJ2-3	CASSLVARSTDTQYF	TGTGCCAGCAGCTTAGTGGCTAGGTCCACAGATACGCAGTATTTT
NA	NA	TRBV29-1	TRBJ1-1	CSVEAGLWTEAFF	TGCAGCGTTGAGGCAGGGCTATGGACTGAAGCTTTCTTT
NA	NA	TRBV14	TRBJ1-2	CASSQNRGVGGYTF	TGTGCCAGCAGCCAAAATAGGGGCGTTGGTGGCTACACCTTC
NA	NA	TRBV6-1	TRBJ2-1	CASTETTGFRHEQFF	TGTGCCAGCACCGAGACAACAGGGTTCAGGCATGAGCAGTTCTTC
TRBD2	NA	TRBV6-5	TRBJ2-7	CASSRAGGLYEQYF	TGTGCCAGCAGTCGAGCGGGGGGTCTCTACGAGCAGTACTTC
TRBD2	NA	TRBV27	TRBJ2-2	CASSLLGLVPTNTGELFF	TGTGCCAGCAGTTTATTGGGACTAGTCCCAACGAACACCGGGGAGCTGTTTTTT
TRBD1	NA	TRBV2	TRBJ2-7	CASYRGRPTYEQYF	TGTGCCAGCTACAGGGGCAGGCCTACCTACGAGCAGTACTTC
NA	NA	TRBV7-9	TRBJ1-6	CASSPGMSISPLHF	TGTGCCAGCAGCCCGGGAATGAGCATTTCACCCCTCCACTTT
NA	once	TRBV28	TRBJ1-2	CASRITTGRRDGYTF	TGTGCCAGCAGGATCACAACCGGGAGGCGGGATGGCTACACCTTC
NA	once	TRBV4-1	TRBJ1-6	CASSHAPTAEGSPLHF	TGCGCCAGCAGCCATGCCCCGACCGCCGAGGGATCACCCCTCCACTTT
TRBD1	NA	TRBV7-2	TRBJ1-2	CASSLTRRPGQGGDGYTF	TGTGCCAGCAGCTTAACCAGACGACCCGGACAGGGGGGGGATGGCTACACCTTC
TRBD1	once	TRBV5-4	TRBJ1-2	CASSGTGGNYGYTF	TGTGCCAGCAGCGGGACAGGGGGGAACTATGGCTACACCTTC
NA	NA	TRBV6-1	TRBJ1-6	CAIRRTTFPLHF	TGTGCCATCCGTCGGACAACCTTCCCCCTCCACTTT
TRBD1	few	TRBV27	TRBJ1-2	CASSLSTGGYGYTF	TGTGCCAGCAGTTTATCGACAGGGGGTTATGGCTACACCTTC
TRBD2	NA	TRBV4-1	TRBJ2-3	CASSQEDTSGSTDTQYF	TGCGCCAGCAGCCAAGAGGATACTAGCGGGTCCACAGATACGCAGTATTTT
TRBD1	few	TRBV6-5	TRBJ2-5	CASRTRDRGQETQYF	TGTGCCAGCAGGACCCGGGACAGGGGTCAAGAGACCCAGTACTTC
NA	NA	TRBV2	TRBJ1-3	CASSEALRWGNSGNTIYF	TGTGCCAGCAGTGAAGCGCTTCGGTGGGGCAACTCTGGAAACACCATATATTTT
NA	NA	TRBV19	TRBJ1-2	CASSIGRREGHGYTF	TGTGCCAGTAGTATAGGTCGCAGGGAGGGTCATGGCTACACCTTC
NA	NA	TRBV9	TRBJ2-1	CASSVSGQGTYNEQFF	TGTGCCAGCAGCGTAAGTGGGCAGGGAACCTACAATGAGCAGTTCTTC
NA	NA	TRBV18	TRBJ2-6	CASSSNRGQSGANVLTF	TGTGCCAGCTCTAGCAACCGAGGACAGTCTGGGGCCAACGTCCTGACTTTC
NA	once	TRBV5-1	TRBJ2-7	CASSLFQDSYEQYF	TGCGCCAGCAGCTTATTCCAGGACTCCTACGAGCAGTACTTC
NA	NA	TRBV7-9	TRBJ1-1	CASSPNPGAKMGKTEAFF	TGTGCCAGCAGCCCCAACCCAGGGGCTAAGATGGGGAAAACTGAAGCTTTCTTT
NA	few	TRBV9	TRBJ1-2	CASSVDSGYGYTF	TGTGCCAGCAGCGTAGATAGTGGCTATGGCTACACCTTC
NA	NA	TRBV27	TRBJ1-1	CASSLSQYTEAFF	TGTGCCAGCAGTTTAAGTCAGTACACTGAAGCTTTCTTT
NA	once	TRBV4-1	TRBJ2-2	CASSHQGNTGELFF	TGCGCCAGCAGCCATCAGGGGAACACCGGGGAGCTGTTTTTT
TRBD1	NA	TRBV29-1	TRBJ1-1	CSVEGGDSSNTEAFF	TGCAGCGTTGAAGGGGGGGACAGCTCGAACACTGAAGCTTTCTTT
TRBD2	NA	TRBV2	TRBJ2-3	CASSSTSGGSPTQYF	TGTGCCAGCAGTTCCACTAGCGGGGGTAGCCCAACGCAGTATTTT
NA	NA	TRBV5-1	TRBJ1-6	CASRREILYNSPLHF	TGCGCCAGCCGACGGGAAATCTTATATAATTCACCCCTCCACTTT
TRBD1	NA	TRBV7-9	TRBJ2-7	CASSPWGAGTGGSYEQYF	TGTGCCAGCAGCCCGTGGGGAGCCGGGACAGGGGGTTCCTACGAGCAGTACTTC
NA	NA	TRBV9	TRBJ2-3	CASSISPSGTQVGTQYF	TGTGCCAGCAGCATATCCCCATCCGGGACACAGGTAGGAACGCAGTATTTT
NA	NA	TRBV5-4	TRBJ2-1	CASSYPGDSYNEQFF	TGTGCCAGCAGCTACCCGGGGGACTCCTACAATGAGCAGTTCTTC
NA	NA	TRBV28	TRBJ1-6	CASSLFPEGRGNSPLHF	TGTGCCAGCAGTTTATTCCCGGAGGGGAGGGGGAATTCACCCCTCCACTTT
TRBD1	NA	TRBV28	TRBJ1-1	CASRNQGAGTTEAFF	TGTGCCAGCAGAAACCAGGGGGCAGGGACCACTGAAGCTTTCTTT
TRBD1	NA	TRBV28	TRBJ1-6	CASSPSTGMYNSPLHF	TGTGCCAGCAGTCCGTCGACAGGGATGTATAATTCACCCCTCCACTTT
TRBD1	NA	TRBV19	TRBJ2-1	CASSIGVGQGAWNEQFF	TGTGCCAGTAGTATTGGCGTCGGACAGGGGGCGTGGAATGAGCAGTTCTTC
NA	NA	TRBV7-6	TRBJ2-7	CASSLRGGEFLYF	TGTGCCAGCAGCCTCCGAGGGGGGGAGTTCTTATACTTC
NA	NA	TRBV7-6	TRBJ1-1	CASSSGQLNTEAFF	TGTGCCAGCAGCTCAGGACAGTTGAACACTGAAGCTTTCTTT